This passage covers 16 T cell receptor beta chains from one sample sequenced in a study of beta chain features in type 1 diabetes. No antigen has been assigned to these receptors. Expressed TCRB transcripts got sequenced, as all isolated RNA was reverse transcribed. Assay: immunoSEQ multiplex PCR; the TCRdb copy retains only in-frame clones and omits some. The sample has 250,000 to 300,000 clones; less than 30% are singletons. Overall study results and limits: Moderately but significantly shorter TCRB CDR3s were found in Type 1 diabetes patients in all four CD4+ subsets.

The sample was naive CD4+ T cells from blood. These receptors were taken from a woman in her twenties or thirties with type 1 diabetes.

The V and J genes are TRBV25-1 and TRBJ2-7, with TRBD1 identical over 7 bases. The CDR3 is 14 amino acids. CDR1 is MGHDK and CDR2 is SYGVNS in the germline V gene. V was pared by 4 bases and J by 5 bases, with 8 bases of the junction left unmatched. The CDR3 sequence: CASSAADRSNEQYF. DNA of the CDR3: TGTGCCAGCAGTGCTGCGGACAGGAGTAACGAGCAGTACTTC.

The chain combines TRBV9 with TRBJ2-3; D might be TRBD2 (6 bases). The CDR3 spans 15 residues. Trimming removed 5 bases from V and 4 bases from J, with 17 bases in between. CDR1 is SGDLS and CDR2 is YYNGEE in the germline V gene. CDR3 in amino acids: CASSRLAMSADTQYF. In nucleotides, the CDR3 is TGTGCCAGCAGTCGTCTAGCGATGAGCGCAGATACGCAGTATTTT. Supplemented by reference TRBV9 and TRBJ2-3, the full variable domain reads DSGVTQTPKHLITATGQRVTLRCSPRSGDLSVYWYQQSLDQGLQFLIQYYNGEERAKGNILERFSAQQFPDLHSELNLSSLELGDSALYFCASSRLAMSADTQYFGPGTRLTVL.

CDR3 DNA: TGCGCCAGCAGCCAAACGACTAGCGGGTTCTCTTACAATGAGCAGTTCTTC. It translates to CASSQTTSGFSYNEQFF. This chain uses TRBV4-1 with TRBJ2-1; 10 bases are a match to TRBD2. V was clipped by 2 bases and J by 4 bases; unmatched bases: 8. The CDR3 length is 17 residues. CDR1 is MGHRA and CDR2 is YSYEKL in the germline V gene.

This clone was seen a handful of times. Other nucleotide sequences from this sample produce the same CDR3. The chain combines TRBV4-2 with TRBJ2-7; D unresolved. The CDR3 length is 14 residues. Trimming removed 0 bases from V and 0 bases from J, with 6 bases in between. CDR1 LGHNA and CDR2 YNFKEQ come from the germline V gene. The DNA for the CDR3 is TGTGCCAGCAGCCAAGACTACTACTCCTACGAGCAGTACTTC. This gives the protein CASSQDYYSYEQYF.

The rearrangement joins TRBV28 to TRBJ2-7; TRBD2 agrees at 14 bases. Looked up from germline, CDR1 is MDHEN and CDR2 is SYDVKM. J was trimmed by 5 bases and V by 6 bases; bases with no gene match: 6. The length of the CDR3 is 15 residues. The chain's CDR3 is CASRGTSGSIDEQYF. The CDR3 bases are TGTGCCAGCAGGGGGACTAGCGGGAGTATCGACGAGCAGTACTTC.

The chain links TRBV5-1 to TRBJ2-3; D ambiguous. V lost 5 bases and J lost 5, with 9 bases in between. Per the germline V gene, CDR1 is SGHRS and CDR2 is YFSETQ. The CDR3 loop spans 12 amino acids. The CDR3 nucleotides are TGCGCCAGCAGGTACTCCGGAGATACGCAGTATTTT. Amino acid sequence: CASRYSGDTQYF.

The chain links TRBV15 to TRBJ2-2; TRBD2 matches at 9 bases. Germline CDR1 is LNHNV and CDR2 is YYDKDF (reference sequence). This CDR3 has 15 residues. V shed 1 base, J shed 10 bases, and the junction held 7 bases outside the gene matches. The CDR3 protein is CATSRVVAGVVELFF. The CDR3 DNA is TGTGCCACCAGCAGAGTGGTAGCGGGAGTTGTGGAGCTGTTTTTT.

This clone was picked up a small number of times. The chain recombines TRBV30 with TRBJ1-2; no definite D call. The germline V gene has CDR1 GTSNPN and CDR2 SVGIG (reference sequence). V lost 7 bases and J lost 5, with 11 bases in between. The CDR3 sequence is 11 residues long. The CDR3 DNA follows: TGTGCCTCGGGATTAATGTATGGCTACACCTTC. Its protein product is CASGLMYGYTF. Together with reference TRBV30 and TRBJ1-2, the CDR3 gives the full variable domain: SQTIHQWPATLVQPVGSPLSLECTVEGTSNPNLYWYRQAAGRGLQLLFYSVGIGQISSEVPQNLSASRPQDRQFILSSKKLLLSDSGFYLCASGLMYGYTFGSGTRLTVV.

The V call is TRBV25-1, the J call TRBJ2-3; 9 bases match TRBD2. Germline V gene lookup returns CDR1 MGHDK and CDR2 SYGVNS. Trimming removed 1 base from V and 0 bases from J; junction bases left unmatched: 2. The CDR3 length is 16 residues. The CDR3 DNA is TGTGCCAGCAGTGAATTAGCGGGAGCTAGCACAGATACGCAGTATTTT. Its translation is CASSELAGASTDTQYF.

This clone has just a few counts. The V gene is TRBV25-1, the J gene TRBJ2-5; 9 positions match TRBD1. The CDR3 covers 17 residues. Germline V gene lookup returns CDR1 MGHDK and CDR2 SYGVNS. V was pared by 5 bases and J by 1 base, with 11 bases of the junction left unmatched. CDR3 amino acids: CASSRHGQGYLQETQYF. In nucleotides, the CDR3 is TGTGCCAGCAGTAGACATGGACAGGGGTACCTCCAAGAGACCCAGTACTTC.

This clone came up once. The rearrangement joins TRBV4-1 to TRBJ2-7; TRBD1 matches 7 bases. The CDR3 runs 14 residues. The J segment lost 2 bases and the V segment lost 2 bases, leaving 3 bases of the junction unmatched. CDR1 is MGHRA, CDR2 YSYEKL, per germline. The CDR3: CASSQTGVAYEQYF. Here the CDR3 DNA reads TGCGCCAGCAGCCAAACAGGGGTTGCCTACGAGCAGTACTTC.

This clone turned up a few times. The V call is TRBV7-3, the J call TRBJ1-1; D ambiguous. This CDR3 region has 16 residues. V lost 5 bases to trimming and J lost 0 bases, with 16 bases between them. The germline CDR1 and CDR2 sequences are SGHTA and FQGTGA. For the CDR3, the DNA is TGTGCCAGCAGCCCCCGTCGAGTGACTTTGAACACTGAAGCTTTCTTT. Its protein product is CASSPRRVTLNTEAFF.

This clone was recorded a few times. This chain joins TRBV6-1 and TRBJ1-2; the D gene is possibly TRBD1 (5 bases). The CDR3 spans 14 residues. CDR1 is MNHNS and CDR2 is SASEGT in the germline V gene. V was shortened by 5 bases and J by 4 bases, with 14 bases between the two germline ends. The CDR3 loop reads CASSTLGVLYGYTF. The CDR3 bases are TGTGCCAGCAGTACCCTAGGGGTGCTCTATGGCTACACCTTC.

This clone appeared a few times. The chain has TRBV2 and TRBJ2-7; 10 bases fit TRBD2. Germline V gives CDR1 SNHLY, CDR2 FYNNEI. The CDR3 length is 15 residues. Losses at the gene ends were 4 bases for V and 4 bases for J; bases not matched to a gene: 7. The CDR3 DNA is TGTGCCAGCAGTGGTTGGGCTAGCGGGAGATACGAGCAGTACTTC. The encoded protein is CASSGWASGRYEQYF.

J is TRBJ2-2 and V is TRBV2; 7 bases are shared with TRBD1. The CDR3 contains 16 residues. Per germline, CDR1 SNHLY and CDR2 FYNNEI. V was clipped by 2 bases and J by 0 bases; unmatched bases: 3. The CDR3: CASSERGPANTGELFF. The DNA of the CDR3 is TGTGCCAGCAGTGAAAGGGGGCCCGCGAACACCGGGGAGCTGTTTTTT.

V and J are TRBV7-9 and TRBJ1-1; 9 bases are shared with TRBD1. From germline, CDR1 is SEHNR and CDR2 FQNEAQ (reference sequence). The length of the CDR3 is 16 residues. The J segment lost 1 base and the V segment lost 1 base, leaving 4 bases of the junction unmatched. CDR3 nucleotides: TGTGCCAGCAGCTTAGGGATGGGACAGGGGAACACTGAAGCTTTCTTT. Its translation: CASSLGMGQGNTEAFF.